This T cell receptor beta chain was recovered during a study of identical twins. Regarding the study as a whole: In monozygotic twins, models underestimated the sharing of out-of-frame TCR alpha.

TCRdb analysed the 5' RACE reads with MiXCR anew, one entry per CDR3 protein. The sample has roughly 470,000 distinct CDR3 sequences, approximately 14% seen once. Germline loops: CDR1 SEHNR, CDR2 FQNEAQ (reference sequence). The CDR3 is 13 residues long. This clonotype was seen a few times. Its antigen is not known. This sample also appeared in a second study, on yellow fever vaccine responses in identical twins.

The receptor was derived from a woman between 18 and 29 years old in good health. Sequenced sample: CD4+ T cells sorted from blood. This chain connects TRBV7-9 to TRBJ2-3; the D gene is possibly TRBD2 (7 bases). CDR3 amino acids: CAERGGATDTQYF. CDR3 bases: TGTGCAGAGAGGGGGGGGGCTACAGATACGCAGTATTTT.